Listed here are 18 T cell receptor beta chains from one sample, sequenced in a study of Ad26.COV2.S vaccination and SARS-CoV-2 variants. TCRdb's copy holds only in-frame clones and misses some; the assay was immunoSEQ multiplex PCR. The profile shows 350,000 to 600,000 clones, roughly nine tenths of them singletons. The treatment is: some 19 received Ad26.COV2.S at low or high dose, single or two shots; 5 received placebo; per-sample allocation not given. Each sample was drawn 63 days after the first injection (of vaccine or placebo). The material was peripheral blood, obtained in a trial of Ad26.COV2.S vaccine versus placebo. These receptors all come from a person between 18 and 59 years old who received the Ad26.COV2.S COVID-19 vaccine or a placebo.

The chain links TRBV5-1 to TRBJ2-7; no clear D gene. This CDR3 comprises 11 residues. Germline CDR1 reads SGHRS; CDR2 reads YFSETQ. Deletions cut 1 base from V and 5 bases from J, with 4 bases between. Written as DNA, the CDR3 is TGCGCCAGCAGCTTGCAGCACGAGCAGTACTTC. It yields the protein CASSLQHEQYF.

Written as DNA, the CDR3 is TGCGCCAGCAGCTTGACGGGAAGTACCTACAATGAGCAGTTCTTC. Translating gives CASSLTGSTYNEQFF. This chain links TRBV5-1 with TRBJ2-1, with D possibly being TRBD2 (5 bases). The ends were cut back, 1 base at V and 2 bases at J, with 10 bases in the middle. This CDR3 region has 15 residues. CDR1 is SGHRS, CDR2 YFSETQ, per germline.

This CDR3 is CASSESGWPLHF. The DNA of the CDR3 is TGTGCCAGCAGTGAATCGGGATGGCCCCTCCACTTT. The genes are TRBV25-1 and TRBJ1-6; D is unclear. There are 12 residues in the CDR3. V was cut by 1 base and J by 13 bases, with 8 bases left in between. The germline V gene encodes CDR1 MGHDK and CDR2 SYGVNS.

The chain couples TRBV6-5 to TRBJ2-7; TRBD1 aligns across 7 bases. This CDR3 region has 15 residues. CDR1 is MNHEY, CDR2 SVGAGI, per germline. V dropped 6 bases and J dropped 2; count of bases not matched to a gene: 10. The CDR3 region is CASSKGQAATYEQYF. As DNA, the CDR3 is TGTGCCAGCAGCAAAGGACAGGCCGCCACCTACGAGCAGTACTTC.

In this sample, this clone turned up once. The rearrangement links TRBV5-1 to TRBJ1-2, with a tentative D call TRBD1 (5 bases). The CDR3 sequence is 15 residues long. CDR1 SGHRS and CDR2 YFSETQ come from the germline V gene. V dropped 0 bases and J dropped 4 bases, with 13 bases sitting between them. In nucleotides, the CDR3 is TGCGCCAGCAGCTTGGGGGGGACCGCGATCTATGGCTACACCTTC. It yields the protein CASSLGGTAIYGYTF.

This clone was counted between two and nine times. Other nucleotide sequences from this sample produce the same CDR3. Here the CDR3 reads CASSLGNYEQYF. The CDR3 DNA is TGTGCCAGCAGCCTCGGGAACTACGAGCAGTACTTC. The chain uses TRBV6-2 or TRBV6-3 and TRBJ2-7, with D possibly being TRBD2 (5 bases). The length of the CDR3 is 12 residues. Germline-derived CDR1 and CDR2 are MNHEY and SVGEGT. V lost 6 bases and J 3 bases, leaving 9 bases between the germline ends.

The chain links TRBV29-1 to TRBJ2-7; no firm D call. V lost 4 bases and J lost 1, with 14 bases in between. The germline V gene encodes CDR1 SQVTM and CDR2 ANQGSEA. CDR3 length: 14 residues. The CDR3 reads CSVAMYAGSYEQYF. DNA of the CDR3: TGCAGCGTTGCCATGTATGCCGGGTCCTACGAGCAGTACTTC.

The chain recombines TRBV4-2 with TRBJ2-7; TRBD1 matches 7 bases. The germline gives CDR1 LGHNA, CDR2 YNFKEQ. The V segment lost 1 base and the J segment 2 bases; nucleotides outside the gene matches: 8. This CDR3 spans 16 amino acids. The CDR3 DNA reads as TGTGCCAGCAGCCAAGGCGGCAGGGGGAGTACCTACGAGCAGTACTTC. Amino acid sequence: CASSQGGRGSTYEQYF.

This sequence joins TRBV10-3 and TRBJ1-1; maybe TRBD1 (5 bases). V shed 6 bases and J shed 1 base, with 21 bases lying between them. CDR1 is ENHRY, CDR2 SYGVKD, per germline. The CDR3 covers 17 residues. The DNA of the CDR3 is TGTGCCATCAGGCCAGGGCGGGGGAGCGGGTCGAACACTGAAGCTTTCTTT. Its protein product is CAIRPGRGSGSNTEAFF.

The CDR3 DNA reads as TGTGCCAGCATTCTCCAGACAGCCGGGGAGCTGTTTTTT. This encodes CASILQTAGELFF. The rearrangement joins TRBV6-5 to TRBJ2-2; tentatively, D is TRBD1 (5 bases). Germline V CDR1 and CDR2: MNHEY, SVGAGI. Trimming took 7 bases from V and 6 from J, leaving 12 bases between them. The CDR3 is made up of 13 amino acids.

The chain links TRBV27 to TRBJ1-6; 7 nucleotides agree with TRBD1. Germline values: CDR1 MNHEY, CDR2 SMNVEV (reference sequence). The CDR3 totals 17 residues. The J segment lost 7 bases and the V segment lost 4 bases, leaving 13 bases of the junction unmatched. For the CDR3, the DNA is TGTGCCAGCAGTTACCACGGTGTACAGGGGCTCAATTCACCCCTCCACTTT. This gives the protein CASSYHGVQGLNSPLHF.

This chain connects TRBV3-1 (or the pseudogene TRBV3-2) to TRBJ1-2; no reliable D call. The germline V and J ends were trimmed by 1 base and 8 bases, with 11 bases remaining between them. CDR1 LGHDT and CDR2 YNNKEL come from the germline V gene (reference sequence). This CDR3 is 13 amino acids long. In nucleotides, the CDR3 is TGTGCCAGCAGCCAAGTAGGAGTACGGGGCTACACCTTC. This sequence encodes CASSQVGVRGYTF.

This rearrangement joins TRBV28 to TRBJ1-1, with D possibly TRBD1 on 5 matching bases. V was trimmed by 5 bases and J by 1 base, leaving 14 bases between them. This CDR3 is built from 15 residues. CDR1 is MDHEN, CDR2 SYDVKM, per germline. The CDR3 DNA follows: TGTGCCAGCAGTGGATCCGGGACGGCGAACACTGAAGCTTTCTTT. Protein: CASSGSGTANTEAFF.

This clone was recorded a few times. One junction end does not reproduce the germline sequence, and a read error may be involved. The chain uses TRBV7-7 and TRBJ2-5; D is undetermined. In germline, CDR1 is SSHAT, CDR2 FNYEAQ (reference sequence). CDR3 length: 15 residues. CDR3 DNA sequence: TGTGCTAGCAGCCCGCCAGGTCCCCCACAAGAGACCCAGTACTTC. Translation: CASSPPGPPQETQYF.

This clone has a handful of counts. J is TRBJ1-5 and V is TRBV18; tentative D call: TRBD1 (6 bases). This CDR3 is built from 15 residues. Trimming took off 6 bases at V and 0 bases at J, with 12 bases between the two ends. The germline V gene encodes CDR1 KGHSH and CDR2 LQKENI. The CDR3 DNA reads TGTGCCAGCTCGCAAACAGGGTATAGCAATCAGCCCCAGCATTTT. This sequence encodes CASSQTGYSNQPQHF.

J is TRBJ2-2 and V is TRBV6-5; D is perhaps TRBD1 (6 bases). Germline-derived CDR1 and CDR2 are MNHEY and SVGAGI. V was trimmed by 4 bases and J by 0 bases, leaving 12 bases between them. This CDR3 has 16 residues. The CDR3 DNA is TGTGCCAGCAGTTGGGACAATTCCGCGAACACCGGGGAGCTGTTTTTT. Its protein is CASSWDNSANTGELFF.

V gene TRBV15 combines with J gene TRBJ1-4; D not certain. V lost 1 base and J 5 bases, leaving 11 bases between the germline ends. Germline CDR1 and CDR2: LNHNV and YYDKDF (reference sequence). The CDR3 is made up of 15 amino acids. CDR3 amino acids: CATSRVGQKNEKLFF. CDR3 nucleotides: TGTGCCACCAGCAGAGTTGGGCAGAAGAATGAAAAACTGTTTTTT.

This clone was recorded only once. The chain links TRBV9 to TRBJ2-7; 8 bases are a match to TRBD2. The CDR3 has 13 amino acids. J lost 3 bases, V lost 6 bases, and 5 bases had no gene match. Per the germline V gene, CDR1 is SGDLS and CDR2 is YYNGEE. CDR3 nucleotide sequence: TGTGCCAGCAACCGGGAGGGCGTCTACGAGCAGTACTTC. Translating it yields CASNREGVYEQYF.